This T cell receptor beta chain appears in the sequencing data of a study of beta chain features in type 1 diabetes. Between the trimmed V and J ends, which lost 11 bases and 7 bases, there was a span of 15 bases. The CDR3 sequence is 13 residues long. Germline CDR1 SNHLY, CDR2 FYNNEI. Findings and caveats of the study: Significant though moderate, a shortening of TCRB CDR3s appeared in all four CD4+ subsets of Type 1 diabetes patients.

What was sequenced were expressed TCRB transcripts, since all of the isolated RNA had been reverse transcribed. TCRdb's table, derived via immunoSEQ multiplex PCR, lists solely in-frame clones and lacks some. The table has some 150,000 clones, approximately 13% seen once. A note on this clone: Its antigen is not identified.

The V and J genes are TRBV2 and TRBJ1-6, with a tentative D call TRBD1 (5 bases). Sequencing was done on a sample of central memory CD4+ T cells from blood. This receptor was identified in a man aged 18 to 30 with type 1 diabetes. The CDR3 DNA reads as TGTGCCTCAAAGGGGCAGATCAATTCACCCCTCCACTTT. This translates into CASKGQINSPLHF.